These T cell receptor beta chains were read from a single sample in a study of response to subunit inactivated influenza vaccine. TCRdb re-called the RT-PCR reads with MiXCR, one entry per CDR3 protein. The data show a few hundred thousand distinct CDR3 sequences, 20% to 25% seen once. This specimen consisted of PBMCs from blood, obtained about 20 months after vaccination. The receptors here all came from a man aged 50-75 years who received an inactivated influenza vaccine. Each CDR3 is given with its conserved first and last residue. D genes are given only for firm matches. Size tells how often a clone was seen (once, few, many) or the class of an expanded clone, and some rows leave it out.

.	TRBV21-1	TRBJ1-4	.	CASSKQGANEKLFF	TGTGCCAGCAGCAAACAGGGGGCGAATGAAAAACTGTTTTTT
.	TRBV7-9	TRBJ1-1	.	CASSLEVGAEAFF	TGTGCCAGCAGCTTAGAGGTTGGCGCTGAAGCTTTCTTT
.	TRBV20-1	TRBJ1-1	TRBD1	CSAGRQGANTEAFF	TGCAGTGCTGGACGACAGGGGGCGAACACTGAAGCTTTCTTT
.	TRBV29-1	TRBJ2-5	TRBD1	CSVLRDRGKETQYF	TGCAGCGTACTCCGGGACAGGGGGAAAGAGACCCAGTACTTC
many	TRBV20-1	TRBJ1-3	TRBD1	CSARGGAGTGGSGNTIYF	TGCAGTGCTAGAGGAGGGGCCGGGACAGGGGGATCCGGAAACACCATATATTTT
.	TRBV3-1	TRBJ2-2	.	CASSHSRATGELFF	TGTGCCAGCAGCCATAGCAGGGCCACCGGGGAGCTGTTTTTT
many	TRBV24-1	TRBJ2-2	TRBD2	CATSDRTSASINTGELFF	TGTGCCACCAGTGACCGGACTAGCGCCTCAATTAACACCGGGGAGCTGTTTTTT
many	TRBV7-9	TRBJ1-1	.	CASSLGDTNTEAFF	TGTGCCAGCAGCTTAGGGGACACTAACACTGAAGCTTTCTTT
.	TRBV12-5	TRBJ1-1	.	CASALRSGSAGTEAFF	TGTGCTAGTGCCCTTCGTTCTGGCTCCGCGGGGACTGAAGCTTTCTTT
.	TRBV14	TRBJ1-2	TRBD1	CASSRQGEGGYTF	TGTGCCAGCAGCCGACAGGGGGAGGGCGGCTACACCTTC
.	TRBV29-1	TRBJ1-5	.	CSPPPALSNQPQHF	TGCAGCCCCCCCCCGGCCTTAAGCAATCAGCCCCAGCATTTT
few	TRBV27	TRBJ1-6	.	CASSFSGFRSPLHF	TGTGCCAGCAGTTTTAGCGGGTTTAGATCACCCCTCCACTTT
once	TRBV24-1	TRBJ2-1	TRBD2	CATRGAGGNDNEQFF	TGTGCCACCAGAGGAGCGGGAGGGAACGACAATGAGCAGTTCTTC
.	TRBV7-2	TRBJ2-1	.	CASSLARGRSYNEQFF	TGTGCCAGCAGCTTAGCCCGGGGGCGCTCCTACAATGAGCAGTTCTTC
many	TRBV29-1	TRBJ1-1	.	CSVGQRNTEAFF	TGCAGCGTAGGACAGAGGAACACTGAAGCTTTCTTT
.	TRBV19	TRBJ2-3	TRBD2	CATQLAGITDTQYF	TGTGCTACGCAACTAGCGGGGATCACAGATACGCAGTATTTT